This T cell receptor (beta chain) originates from a study of T cell responses to AZD1222 COVID-19 vaccine. Regarding this clone: The antigen is undetermined.

The data were produced by immunoSEQ multiplex PCR, yet TCRdb's version contains in-frame clones alone and is incomplete. Of 100,000 or so clones in the sample, 70% to 90% were seen once. General study points: The donor cohort was predominantly white British with a female majority, and clonal diversity may have been underestimated. Regions 160-218 and 743-854 dominated among vaccine-associated CD4 TCRs spanning spike.

V was cut by 5 bases and J by 7 bases, with 18 bases left in between. The CDR3 extends over 16 amino acids. Germline lookup yields CDR1 SNHLY and CDR2 FYNNEI. The gene calls are TRBV2 and TRBJ1-6; D call uncertain. The source is an adult in good health. Sample: peripheral blood, taken on day 0 of AZD1222 vaccination. The CDR3 DNA reads TGTGCCAGCAGTACCCGGGCCCCCGAATGGAATTCACCCCTCCACTTT. Amino acid sequence: CASSTRAPEWNSPLHF.